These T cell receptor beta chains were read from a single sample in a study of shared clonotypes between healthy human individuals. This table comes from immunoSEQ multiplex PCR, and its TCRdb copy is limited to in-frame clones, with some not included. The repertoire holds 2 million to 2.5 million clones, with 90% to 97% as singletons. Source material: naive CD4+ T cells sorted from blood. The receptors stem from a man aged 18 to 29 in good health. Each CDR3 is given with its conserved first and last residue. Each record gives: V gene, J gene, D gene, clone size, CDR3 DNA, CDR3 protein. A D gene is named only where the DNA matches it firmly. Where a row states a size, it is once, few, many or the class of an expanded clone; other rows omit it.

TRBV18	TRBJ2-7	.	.	TGTGCCAGCTCACCATTAGGTGGCGATTACGAGCAGTACTTC	CASSPLGGDYEQYF
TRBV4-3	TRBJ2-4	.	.	TGCGCCAGCAGCGCGCGACAGTTTACGGACCCCAAAAACATTCAGTACTTC	CASSARQFTDPKNIQYF
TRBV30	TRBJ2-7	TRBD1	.	TGTGCCTGGACCCGGACAGGGAGATACGAGCAGTACTTC	CAWTRTGRYEQYF
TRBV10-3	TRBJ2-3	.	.	TGTGCCGTCACCCCAGGAGGCACAGATACGCAGTATTTT	CAVTPGGTDTQYF
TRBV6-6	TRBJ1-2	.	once	TGTGCCAGCAGTTACGGGGGTTTGCTGGGCTACACCTTC	CASSYGGLLGYTF
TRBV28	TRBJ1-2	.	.	TGTGCCAGCAGGAAGCTAAGGTATAACTATGGCTACACCTTC	CASRKLRYNYGYTF
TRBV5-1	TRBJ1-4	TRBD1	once	TGCGCCAGCAGCTCTACCGGGACAGGGTTAGAAAAACTGTTTTTT	CASSSTGTGLEKLFF
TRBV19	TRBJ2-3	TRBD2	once	TGTGCCAGTAGGGTAGAAGCGTGGACTAGCGGGAGGGCCATATTGGATACGCAGTATTTT	CASRVEAWTSGRAILDTQYF
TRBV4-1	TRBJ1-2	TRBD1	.	TGCGCCAGCAGCCCGACTAACAGGGGGAGACATCATGGCTACACCTTC	CASSPTNRGRHHGYTF
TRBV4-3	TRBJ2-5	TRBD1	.	TGCGCCAGCAGCCAAGATCGGCCGAGGACAGGAGTTAGGGAGACCCAGTACTTC	CASSQDRPRTGVRETQYF
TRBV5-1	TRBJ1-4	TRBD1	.	TGCGCCAGCAGAGCGGGGCAGGGGGCAGGAAAACTGTTTTTT	CASRAGQGAGKLFF